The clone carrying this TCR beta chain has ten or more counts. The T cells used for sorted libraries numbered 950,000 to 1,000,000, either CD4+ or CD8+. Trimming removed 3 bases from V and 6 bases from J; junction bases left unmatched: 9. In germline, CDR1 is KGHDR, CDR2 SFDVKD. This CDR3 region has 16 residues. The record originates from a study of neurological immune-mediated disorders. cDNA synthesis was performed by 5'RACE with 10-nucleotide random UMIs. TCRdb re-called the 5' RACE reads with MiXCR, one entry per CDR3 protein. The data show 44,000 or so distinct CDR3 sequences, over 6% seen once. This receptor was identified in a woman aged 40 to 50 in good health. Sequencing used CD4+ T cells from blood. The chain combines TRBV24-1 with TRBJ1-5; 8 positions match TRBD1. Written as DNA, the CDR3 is TGTGCCACCAGTGATCGCGGGCAGGGGGCTGGTCAGCCCCAGCATTTT. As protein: CATSDRGQGAGQPQHF.